One sample yielded the 17 T cell receptor beta chains listed below, sequenced in a study of blood T cell repertoires in COVID-19. Sequenced by immunoSEQ multiplex PCR; TCRdb stores in-frame clones only, minus some. The table shows under 350,000 clones, with approximately 86% occurring only once. Sequenced: peripheral blood. Receptor source: a man in his late teens or twenties with active or convalescent COVID-19.

The chain has TRBV11-2 and TRBJ2-7, with D possibly matching TRBD2 (7 bases). Trimming left V 1 base short and J 5 bases short, with 9 bases between. The length of the CDR3 is 13 residues. Germline CDR1 reads SGHAT; CDR2 reads FQNNGV. The CDR3 loop reads CASSLAGGDEQYF. CDR3 bases: TGTGCCAGCAGCTTAGCGGGGGGCGACGAGCAGTACTTC.

The rearrangement links TRBV14 to TRBJ2-2; no clear D gene. The ends were cut back, 1 base at V and 5 bases at J, with 11 bases in the middle. CDR1 and CDR2 (germline): SGHDN, FVKESK. CDR3 size: 15 residues. The CDR3 here is CASSQVPLLTGELFF. The CDR3 bases are TGTGCCAGCAGCCAAGTCCCGCTGCTAACCGGGGAGCTGTTTTTT.

The rearrangement joins TRBV25-1 to TRBJ2-7, with a possible D match to TRBD1 (6 bases). The CDR3 has 17 amino acids. Germline values: CDR1 MGHDK, CDR2 SYGVNS. V was cut by 0 bases and J by 4 bases, with 19 bases left in between. CDR3 sequence reads: CASSEYGRGSKLYEQYF. CDR3 nucleotides: TGTGCCAGCAGTGAATATGGAAGGGGGTCCAAGTTGTACGAGCAGTACTTC.

J is TRBJ2-5 and V is TRBV27; D possibly corresponds to TRBD1 (7 bases). The CDR3 extends over 17 amino acids. From germline, CDR1 is MNHEY and CDR2 SMNVEV (reference sequence). V was trimmed by 2 bases and J by 10 bases, leaving 26 bases between them. The CDR3 spells CASSLIGGTVGDLGQYF. The DNA for the CDR3 is TGTGCCAGCAGTTTAATCGGCGGGACAGTCGGTGATTTGGGCCAGTACTTC.

This sequence joins TRBV19 and TRBJ1-5; TRBD1 aligns across 9 bases. The CDR3 length is 16 residues. The trim removed 7 bases at V and 6 bases at J, leaving 13 bases unmatched. From germline, CDR1 is LNHDA and CDR2 SQIVND (reference sequence). DNA of the CDR3: TGTGCCAGTACCCGTTCCGGGACAGGGCTTCCTCAGCCCCAGCATTTT. Translating it yields CASTRSGTGLPQPQHF.

With respect to this clone: An end of the junction does not agree with germline; a read error may underlie this. This sequence joins TRBV5-1 and TRBJ1-2; TRBD1 agrees at 10 bases. Germline CDR1 SGHRS, CDR2 YFSETQ. CDR3 size: 15 residues. The CDR3 protein is CASSLGGQGNSGYTF. As DNA, the CDR3 is TGCGCCAGCAGCTTGGGGGGACAGGGGAACTCTGGCTACACCTTC.

The J gene is TRBJ2-5, the V gene TRBV7-6; TRBD1 aligns across 7 bases. Germline values: CDR1 SGHVS, CDR2 FNYEAQ. The V gene end was trimmed by 1 base and the J gene end by 1 base; junction bases not matched to a gene: 3. This CDR3 has 15 amino acids. The CDR3 here is CASSLGDSPQETQYF. The DNA of the CDR3 is TGTGCCAGCAGCTTAGGGGACAGCCCCCAAGAGACCCAGTACTTC.

The chain is built from TRBV9 and TRBJ2-7, with 7 bases lining up with TRBD2. V dropped 5 bases and J dropped 5; count of bases not matched to a gene: 13. This CDR3 is 15 amino acids long. The germline CDR1 and CDR2 sequences are SGDLS and YYNGEE. The CDR3 protein is CASSPKLATINEQYF. For the CDR3, the DNA is TGTGCCAGCAGTCCAAAACTAGCGACGATCAACGAGCAGTACTTC. The entire variable domain, with the rest obtained from reference TRBV9 and TRBJ2-7, is as follows: DSGVTQTPKHLITATGQRVTLRCSPRSGDLSVYWYQQSLDQGLQFLIQYYNGEERAKGNILERFSAQQFPDLHSELNLSSLELGDSALYFCASSPKLATINEQYFGPGTRLTVT.

The V call is TRBV9, the J call TRBJ1-2; the D gene is possibly TRBD1 (5 bases). CDR3 length: 12 amino acids. Between the trimmed V and J ends, which lost 5 bases and 4 bases, there was a span of 9 bases. From germline, CDR1 is SGDLS and CDR2 YYNGEE. Here the CDR3 reads CASRRGVYGYTF. In nucleotides, the CDR3 is TGTGCCAGCAGGCGGGGGGTCTATGGCTACACCTTC.

This chain links TRBV3-1 (or the pseudogene TRBV3-2) with TRBJ2-5; D is unclear. This CDR3 is built from 14 residues. Trimming left V 4 bases short and J 7 bases short, with 16 bases between. The germline CDR1 and CDR2 sequences are LGHDT and YNNKEL (reference sequence). The DNA for the CDR3 is TGTGCCAGCAGCCCAGCCGCACGGAGATCGACCCAGTACTTC. It is translated as CASSPAARRSTQYF.

This clone came up once. V gene TRBV2 combines with J gene TRBJ2-7; tentative D call: TRBD2 (6 bases). This CDR3 is 14 amino acids long. Trimming removed 6 bases from V and 1 base from J, with 13 bases in between. The germline V gene has CDR1 SNHLY and CDR2 FYNNEI. The CDR3 spells CASRRGRISYEQYF. The CDR3 DNA follows: TGTGCCAGCAGACGGGGGAGGATTTCCTACGAGCAGTACTTC.

The V and J genes are TRBV7-9 and TRBJ2-5, with a possible D match to TRBD1 (6 bases). With 7 bases removed from V and 5 bases from J, the gap between germline ends came to 20 bases. The CDR3 covers 15 residues. Germline loops: CDR1 SEHNR, CDR2 FQNEAQ (reference sequence). CDR3 amino acids: CASTPASRGGETQYF. The CDR3 DNA reads TGTGCCAGCACCCCGGCAAGCAGGGGCGGGGAGACCCAGTACTTC.

This clone has just one count. The chain is built from TRBV29-1 and TRBJ1-2, with D unresolved. The V end was cut by 4 bases, the J end by 8 bases, with 5 bases between. The germline CDR1 and CDR2 sequences are SQVTM and ANQGSEA. The CDR3 has 9 amino acids. The CDR3 reads CSVGLGYTF. The DNA for the CDR3 is TGCAGCGTTGGTTTAGGCTACACCTTC.

This clone was counted only a few times. This chain joins TRBV5-1 and TRBJ2-2; TRBD1 might be the D (5 bases). V lost 3 bases and J 3 bases, leaving 12 bases between the germline ends. Germline CDR1 SGHRS, CDR2 YFSETQ. The CDR3 runs to 15 residues. CDR3 sequence: CASSSNRYHTGELFF. CDR3 nucleotides: TGCGCCAGCAGCTCCAACAGGTATCACACCGGGGAGCTGTTTTTT.

The chain combines TRBV5-6 with TRBJ2-3; 11 nucleotides line up with TRBD2. Germline-derived CDR1 and CDR2 are SGHDT and YYEEEE. Unmatched junction bases numbered 8, after V lost 3 bases and J lost 2 bases. CDR3 length: 17 residues. As DNA, the CDR3 is TGTGCCAGCAGCTCGAAACTAGCGGGAGTTGTCACAGATACGCAGTATTTT. This translates into CASSSKLAGVVTDTQYF.

This sequence joins TRBV11-1 and TRBJ2-1; D gene uncertain. The CDR3 runs to 16 residues. The V end was cut by 5 bases, the J end by 0 bases, with 14 bases between. Germline CDR1 is SGHAT and CDR2 is FQDESV (reference sequence). CDR3 residues: CASSIPPASSYNEQFF. In DNA form, the CDR3 reads TGTGCCAGCAGCATCCCCCCCGCCAGCTCCTACAATGAGCAGTTCTTC.

This clone was seen a handful of times. The chain combines TRBV6-5 with TRBJ1-4; 7 nucleotides match TRBD1. This CDR3 region has 14 residues. Trimming cost V 8 bases and J 7 bases; bases outside gene matches: 10. Per germline, CDR1 MNHEY and CDR2 SVGAGI. CDR3 region: CASRETGVGEKLFF. In DNA, the CDR3 is TGTGCCAGCCGGGAAACAGGGGTTGGTGAAAAACTGTTTTTT.